This TCR beta chain is from a study of T cell responses to AZD1222 COVID-19 vaccine. Findings of the study overall: In the spike-specific TCR repertoire, nearly half reportedly target unmutated variant regions.

Assay: immunoSEQ multiplex PCR; the TCRdb copy retains only in-frame clones and omits some. The sample includes 120,000 to 150,000 clones, around 93% of them seen just once. The V end was cut by 0 bases, the J end by 2 bases, with 11 bases between. CDR3 length equals 16 residues. The germline V gene encodes CDR1 SGHTA and CDR2 FQGNSA. Details on this clone: The antigen remains undetermined.

V is TRBV7-2 and J is TRBJ1-5, with D tentatively TRBD1 (5 bases). This sample comprised peripheral blood, obtained on day 0 of AZD1222 vaccination. The receptor comes from an adult in good health. In DNA form, the CDR3 reads TGTGCCAGCAGCTTAGCGGGGGGATTTGGCAATCAGCCCCAGCATTTT. The encoded protein is CASSLAGGFGNQPQHF.